Listed below are T cell receptor beta chains from one sample, sequenced in a study of cytomegalovirus exposure and HLA in healthy donors. Libraries were prepared by immunoSEQ multiplex PCR; TCRdb keeps only in-frame clonotypes and omits some of them. Among around 92,000 clones listed, about 85% were seen once. The sequencing sample was made of PBMCs. The receptor set was obtained from a female donor in good health and CMV-seropositive. CDR3s include the opening cysteine and the closing phenylalanine or tryptophan. The D gene is left open where the match is weak. Only part of the rows carry a size: once, few, many, or a class if the clone is expanded.

d_gene,v_gene,j_gene,abundance,CDR3aa,CDR3nt
TRBD1,TRBV5-1,TRBJ2-7,NA,CASRLGTAETYEQYF,TGCGCCAGCAGATTGGGGACAGCAGAGACCTACGAGCAGTACTTC
TRBD2,TRBV6-1,TRBJ2-5,NA,CASSRLAGVQETQYF,TGTGCCAGCAGTAGACTAGCGGGGGTCCAAGAGACCCAGTACTTC
TRBD1,TRBV10-3,TRBJ2-2,once,CAISESDRGESNTGELFF,TGTGCCATCAGTGAGTCCGACAGGGGAGAGTCGAACACCGGGGAGCTGTTTTTT
TRBD1,TRBV7-2,TRBJ1-1,NA,CASSSWDRVGTEAFF,TGTGCCAGCAGCTCCTGGGACAGGGTGGGGACTGAAGCTTTCTTT
TRBD1,TRBV6-5,TRBJ2-7,NA,CASSRGQAREQYF,TGTGCCAGCAGTCGGGGACAGGCACGGGAGCAGTACTTC
TRBD1,TRBV29-1,TRBJ1-1,NA,CSAPTGANTEAFF,TGCAGCGCCCCGACAGGGGCGAACACTGAAGCTTTCTTT
TRBD2,TRBV5-1,TRBJ2-3,NA,CASSRAGVSDTQYF,TGCGCCAGCAGCAGAGCGGGAGTCTCGGATACGCAGTATTTT
NA,TRBV5-1,TRBJ2-4,NA,CASSREDFPEGIQYF,TGCGCCAGCAGCAGAGAGGACTTCCCTGAAGGCATTCAGTACTTC
NA,TRBV5-8,TRBJ2-7,NA,CASSKGQDYEQYF,TGTGCCAGCAGCAAGGGACAAGACTACGAGCAGTACTTC
TRBD1,TRBV7-9,TRBJ2-5,NA,CASSSGQQETQYF,TGTGCCAGCAGCTCGGGACAGCAAGAGACCCAGTACTTC
NA,TRBV13,TRBJ2-7,once,CASSLPGSSYEQYF,TGTGCCAGCAGCCTCCCGGGGAGCTCCTACGAGCAGTACTTC
TRBD1,TRBV2,TRBJ2-2,NA,CASWDRANTGELFF,TGTGCCAGCTGGGACAGGGCGAACACCGGGGAGCTGTTTTTT
NA,TRBV7-2,TRBJ1-2,NA,CASSLAGEGNYGYTF,TGTGCCAGCAGCTTAGCGGGGGAGGGGAACTATGGCTACACCTTC
NA,TRBV5-4,TRBJ2-2,once,CASSLPGREGHTGELFF,TGTGCCAGCAGCTTGCCCGGCAGGGAAGGTCACACCGGGGAGCTGTTTTTT
TRBD2,TRBV9,TRBJ2-3,NA,CASSVEGSGGGDTQYF,TGTGCCAGCAGCGTAGAGGGGAGCGGGGGGGGAGATACGCAGTATTTT
TRBD1,TRBV2,TRBJ1-5,NA,CASSGQGGNQPQHF,TGTGCCAGCTCAGGACAGGGGGGCAATCAGCCCCAGCATTTT
NA,TRBV19,TRBJ1-1,NA,CASSIRRGGTEAFF,TGTGCCAGTAGTATAAGGAGGGGCGGGACGGAAGCTTTCTTT
NA,TRBV5-6,TRBJ2-5,once,CASSLVGEGTQYF,TGTGCCAGCAGCTTAGTAGGGGAAGGGACCCAGTACTTC
NA,TRBV6-5,TRBJ1-1,few,CASREDTEAFF,TGTGCCAGCAGAGAGGACACTGAAGCTTTCTTT
TRBD1,TRBV6-1,TRBJ1-6,NA,CASSGDRELGPLHF,TGTGCCAGCAGTGGGGACAGGGAACTGGGGCCCCTCCACTTT
NA,TRBV19,TRBJ1-1,NA,CASSMQGFIEAFF,TGTGCCAGTAGTATGCAGGGGTTCATTGAAGCTTTCTTT
NA,TRBV6-5,TRBJ1-1,NA,CPSSYGQGGNTEAFF,TGTCCCAGCAGTTACGGGCAGGGTGGGAACACTGAAGCTTTCTTT
TRBD2,TRBV5-4,TRBJ2-3,NA,CASSLGGRGVDTQYF,TGTGCCAGCAGCTTAGGCGGGAGAGGGGTAGATACGCAGTATTTT
TRBD1,TRBV27,TRBJ1-3,once,CASSPTTGVSGNTIYF,TGTGCCAGCAGTCCCACTACAGGGGTCTCTGGAAACACCATATATTTT
NA,TRBV7-3,TRBJ1-1,NA,CASSLTPGERTEAFF,TGTGCCAGCAGCTTAACCCCCGGGGAAAGGACTGAAGCTTTCTTT
NA,TRBV7-2,TRBJ2-2,NA,CASSLHWSSGELFF,TGTGCCAGCAGCTTACATTGGTCGAGCGGGGAGCTGTTTTTT
NA,TRBV27,TRBJ1-4,NA,CASSSGEKLFF,TGTGCCAGCAGTTCGGGTGAAAAACTGTTTTTT
NA,TRBV27,TRBJ2-7,NA,CASSFWGREQYF,TGTGCCAGCAGTTTTTGGGGGAGGGAGCAGTACTTC
TRBD2,TRBV7-2,TRBJ2-3,NA,CASSVVIAGGRDTQYF,TGTGCCAGCAGCGTCGTCATAGCGGGGGGGCGGGATACGCAGTATTTT
NA,TRBV30,TRBJ1-1,NA,CAWSVGHLNTEAFF,TGTGCCTGGAGTGTAGGACACTTGAACACTGAAGCTTTCTTT
NA,TRBV19,TRBJ2-6,NA,CASSIRAGANVLTF,TGTGCCAGTAGTATCCGAGCTGGGGCCAACGTCCTGACTTTC
TRBD1,TRBV6-1,TRBJ1-5,NA,CASSDRTGGNQPQHF,TGTGCCAGCAGTGACCGGACAGGGGGCAATCAGCCCCAGCATTTT
TRBD2,TRBV28,TRBJ2-7,NA,CASTTGTSGIYEQYF,TGTGCCAGCACAACAGGGACTAGCGGGATCTACGAGCAGTACTTC
TRBD1,TRBV2,TRBJ1-2,NA,CASREGQGDGYTF,TGTGCCAGCAGAGAGGGACAGGGGGATGGCTACACCTTC
TRBD2,TRBV19,TRBJ2-1,NA,CASRQKGLAGEGFF,TGTGCCAGTAGACAAAAGGGACTAGCGGGAGAGGGGTTCTTC
NA,TRBV19,TRBJ1-1,NA,CASSTNTGTEAFF,TGTGCCAGTAGTACGAACACCGGGACTGAAGCTTTCTTT
TRBD2,TRBV28,TRBJ2-1,NA,CASSIGLAGFNEQFF,TGTGCCAGCAGCATAGGACTAGCGGGGTTCAATGAGCAGTTCTTC
NA,TRBV4-2,TRBJ1-1,few,CASSQDSTVAFF,TGTGCCAGCAGCCAAGATAGCACCGTCGCTTTCTTT
NA,TRBV2,TRBJ2-1,few,CASSTGEDEQFF,TGTGCCAGCAGTACAGGGGAGGATGAGCAGTTCTTC
NA,TRBV19,TRBJ1-5,NA,CASSTVRVSNQPQHF,TGTGCCAGTAGTACCGTGAGGGTTAGCAATCAGCCCCAGCATTTT
TRBD1,TRBV6-5,TRBJ1-2,NA,CASSRQGDYGYTF,TGTGCCAGCAGTCGACAGGGAGACTATGGCTACACCTTC
TRBD1,TRBV10-2,TRBJ2-1,NA,CASGQGNEQFF,TGCGCCAGCGGACAGGGTAATGAGCAGTTCTTC
NA,TRBV28,TRBJ2-7,NA,CASSLLINVFEQYF,TGTGCCAGCAGTTTATTAATTAATGTCTTCGAGCAGTACTTC
TRBD2,TRBV6-5,TRBJ2-7,NA,CASSYQLTSLVYEQYF,TGTGCCAGCAGTTACCAACTGACTAGCTTGGTCTACGAGCAGTACTTC
NA,TRBV30,TRBJ2-3,NA,CAWSVRSGVRTDTQYF,TGTGCCTGGAGTGTACGGTCCGGGGTCCGCACAGATACGCAGTATTTT
NA,TRBV5-8,TRBJ1-1,NA,CASSLGQSNTEAFF,TGTGCCAGCAGCTTGGGACAGAGTAACACTGAAGCTTTCTTT
TRBD1,TRBV19,TRBJ1-4,NA,CASTEWWDRGPWSIEKLFF,TGTGCCAGTACCGAATGGTGGGACAGGGGGCCCTGGAGTATTGAAAAACTGTTTTTT
TRBD2,TRBV10-1,TRBJ2-3,NA,CASSESRLAGVDTQYF,TGCGCCAGCAGTGAGTCGAGACTAGCGGGGGTTGATACGCAGTATTTT
NA,TRBV19,TRBJ2-7,NA,CASSYSGQGGDYEQYF,TGTGCCAGTAGTTACTCAGGACAGGGAGGGGATTACGAGCAGTACTTC
NA,TRBV7-2,TRBJ1-1,NA,CASSLRGKAEAFF,TGTGCCAGCAGCTTAAGAGGTAAAGCTGAAGCTTTCTTT
NA,TRBV6-5,TRBJ2-1,few,CASRKEVAYNEQFF,TGTGCCAGCAGGAAAGAGGTAGCCTACAATGAGCAGTTCTTC
NA,TRBV29-1,TRBJ2-7,once,CSVAFTPYEQYF,TGCAGCGTTGCGTTCACTCCCTACGAGCAGTACTTC
TRBD1,TRBV29-1,TRBJ2-7,NA,CSVPKDRYPYEQYF,TGCAGCGTCCCTAAGGACAGGTACCCCTACGAGCAGTACTTC
NA,TRBV5-4,TRBJ2-5,few,CASSYRGETQYF,TGTGCCAGCAGCTACCGAGGAGAGACCCAGTACTTC
NA,TRBV11-2,TRBJ1-1,NA,CASSFGLTEAFF,TGTGCCAGCAGCTTCGGACTCACTGAAGCTTTCTTT
NA,TRBV5-4,TRBJ2-1,NA,CASSLDNYNEQFF,TGTGCCAGCAGCTTGGACAACTACAATGAGCAGTTCTTC
NA,TRBV4-1,TRBJ2-7,NA,CASSPLGFFDGRSSYEQYF,TGCGCCAGCAGCCCCTTGGGTTTTTTTGATGGGCGAAGCTCCTACGAGCAGTACTTC